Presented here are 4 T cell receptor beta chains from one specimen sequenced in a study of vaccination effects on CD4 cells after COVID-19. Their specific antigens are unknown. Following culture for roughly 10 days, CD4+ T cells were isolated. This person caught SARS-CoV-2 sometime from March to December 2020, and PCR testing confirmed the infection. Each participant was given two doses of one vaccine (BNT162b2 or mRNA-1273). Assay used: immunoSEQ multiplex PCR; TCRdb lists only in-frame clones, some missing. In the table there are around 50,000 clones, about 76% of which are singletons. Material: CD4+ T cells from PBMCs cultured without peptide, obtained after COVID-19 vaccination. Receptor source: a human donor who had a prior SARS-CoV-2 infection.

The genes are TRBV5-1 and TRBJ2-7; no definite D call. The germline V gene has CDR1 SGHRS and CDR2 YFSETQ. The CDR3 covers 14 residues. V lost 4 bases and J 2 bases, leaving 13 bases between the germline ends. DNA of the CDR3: TGCGCCAGCAGCGTTAGTGGGTCAACCTACGAGCAGTACTTC. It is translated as CASSVSGSTYEQYF. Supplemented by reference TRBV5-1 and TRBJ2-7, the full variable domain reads KAGVTQTPRYLIKTRGQQVTLSCSPISGHRSVSWYQQTPGQGLQFLFEYFSETQRNKGNFPGRFSGRQFSNSRSEMNVSTLELGDSALYLCASSVSGSTYEQYFGPGTRLTVT.

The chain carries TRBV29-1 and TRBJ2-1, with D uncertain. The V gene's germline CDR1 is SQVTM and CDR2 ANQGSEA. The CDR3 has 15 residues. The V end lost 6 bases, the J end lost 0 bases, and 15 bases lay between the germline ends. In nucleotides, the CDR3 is TGCAGCGTGCGACTCCAATCCAGCTCCTACAATGAGCAGTTCTTC. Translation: CSVRLQSSSYNEQFF.

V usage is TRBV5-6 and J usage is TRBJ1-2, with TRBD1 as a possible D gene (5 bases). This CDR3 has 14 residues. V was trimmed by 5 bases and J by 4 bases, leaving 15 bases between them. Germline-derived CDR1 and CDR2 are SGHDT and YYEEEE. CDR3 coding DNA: TGTGCCAGCAGATTTACAGGTTTGAGCTATGGCTACACCTTC. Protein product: CASRFTGLSYGYTF.

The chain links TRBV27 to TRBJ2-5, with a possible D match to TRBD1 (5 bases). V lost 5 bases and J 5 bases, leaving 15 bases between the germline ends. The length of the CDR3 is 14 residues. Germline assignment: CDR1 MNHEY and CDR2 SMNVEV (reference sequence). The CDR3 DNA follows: TGTGCCAGCAGTCAACGCTCAGGGCCGGAGACCCAGTACTTC. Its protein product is CASSQRSGPETQYF.